These T cell receptor beta chains were read from a single sample in a study of T cell responses to AZD1222 COVID-19 vaccine. The table came from immunoSEQ multiplex PCR; TCRdb's copy has only in-frame clones and leaves some out. There are some 120,000 clones in the sample; approximately 85% occur only once, and 3% to 4% lies in the top ten. The material sequenced was peripheral blood, taken on day 0 of MenACWY control vaccination. The receptor set was obtained from an adult in good health. Both conserved end residues are part of each CDR3. The D gene is left open where the match is weak. The size field is filled for only some rows; it gives once, few, many or a size class.

d_call | j_call | clone_size | v_call | cdr3_aa | cdr3_nt
TRBD1 | TRBJ1-2 | - | TRBV27 | CASSLTYSRQGAVYGYTF | TGTGCCAGCAGTCTTACCTATTCAAGACAGGGGGCGGTCTATGGCTACACCTTC
- | TRBJ1-2 | - | TRBV11-2 | CASSLRKYGYTF | TGTGCCAGCAGCCTAAGGAAATATGGCTACACCTTC
- | TRBJ1-2 | - | TRBV7-2 | CASSLRDTYNGYTF | TGTGCCAGCAGCTTACGTGACACTTACAATGGCTACACCTTC
TRBD1 | TRBJ1-1 | once | TRBV4-2 | CASSQDPTGGRTEAFF | TGTGCCAGCAGCCAAGATCCGACAGGGGGCCGCACTGAAGCTTTCTTT
TRBD2 | TRBJ2-1 | - | TRBV28 | CASSSASGGTHYNEQFF | TGTGCCAGCAGTTCCGCTAGCGGGGGGACTCACTACAATGAGCAGTTCTTC
TRBD1 | TRBJ2-6 | - | TRBV28 | CASSSIGTGLSGANVLTF | TGTGCCAGCAGTTCGATCGGGACAGGCCTCTCAGGGGCCAACGTCCTGACTTTC
- | TRBJ1-1 | once | TRBV5-1 | CASSLTGTSTEAFF | TGCGCCAGCAGCTTAACGGGGACGAGCACTGAAGCTTTCTTT
- | TRBJ2-7 | - | TRBV30 | CAWAPDTTYEQYF | TGTGCCTGGGCCCCGGACACGACCTACGAGCAGTACTTC
- | TRBJ1-2 | - | TRBV28 | CASSPKMGGYTF | TGTGCCAGCAGTCCTAAAATGGGGGGCTACACCTTC
- | TRBJ2-5 | - | TRBV6-2/TRBV6-3 | CASSYLAGSQETQYF | TGTGCCAGCAGTTATCTAGCTGGGAGTCAAGAGACCCAGTACTTC
- | TRBJ1-5 | once | TRBV7-8 | CASSLARDGGNQPQHF | TGTGCCAGCAGCTTAGCGCGAGACGGGGGAAATCAGCCCCAGCATTTT
- | TRBJ1-1 | - | TRBV7-6 | CASSSQGYTEAFF | TGTGCCAGCAGCTCCCAGGGATACACTGAAGCTTTCTTT
TRBD1 | TRBJ2-5 | - | TRBV6-5 | CASRTGLETQYF | TGTGCCAGCAGGACAGGGTTGGAGACCCAGTACTTC
- | TRBJ2-3 | - | TRBV7-8 | CASSPSTDTQYF | TGTGCCAGCAGCCCTAGCACAGATACGCAGTATTTT
- | TRBJ1-1 | - | TRBV29-1 | CSVEKDTEAFF | TGCAGCGTTGAGAAGGACACTGAAGCTTTCTTT
TRBD1 | TRBJ2-7 | - | TRBV28 | CASRTGQGAYEQYF | TGTGCCAGCAGGACGGGACAGGGGGCCTACGAGCAGTACTTC
- | TRBJ1-2 | - | TRBV5-1 | CASSLAAQELYGYTF | TGCGCCAGCAGCTTGGCCGCACAGGAGCTCTATGGCTACACCTTC
- | TRBJ1-5 | - | TRBV3-1/TRBV3-2 | CASSQGVADTGGLSNQPQHF | TGTGCCAGCAGCCAAGGTGTGGCAGATACTGGGGGTTTGAGCAATCAGCCCCAGCATTTT
- | TRBJ1-1 | - | TRBV2 | CASRMGQNTEAFF | TGTGCCAGCAGGATGGGACAGAACACTGAAGCTTTCTTT
- | TRBJ1-1 | once | TRBV6-5 | CASIVGAYTEAFF | TGTGCCAGCATCGTCGGGGCCTACACTGAAGCTTTCTTT
TRBD2 | TRBJ2-1 | - | TRBV7-2 | CASSSGGLYEQFF | TGTGCCAGCAGTAGCGGGGGGTTGTATGAGCAGTTCTTC
- | TRBJ1-4 | - | TRBV5-4 | CASSMDRMRANEKLFF | TGTGCCAGCAGCATGGACAGAATGAGGGCTAATGAAAAACTGTTTTTT
- | TRBJ1-5 | - | TRBV6-5 | CASRGGLSQPQHF | TGTGCCAGCAGAGGTGGCCTCAGCCAGCCCCAGCATTTT
TRBD1 | TRBJ1-2 | - | TRBV7-2 | CASSLTATGIYGYTF | TGTGCCAGCAGCTTAACCGCGACAGGGATCTATGGCTACACCTTC
- | TRBJ2-5 | once | TRBV28 | CASSFPTHQETQYF | TGTGCCAGCAGTTTCCCCACACACCAAGAGACCCAGTACTTC
- | TRBJ2-5 | - | TRBV2 | CANPKVQGETQYF | TGTGCCAACCCGAAGGTCCAGGGAGAGACCCAGTACTTC
- | TRBJ1-2 | - | TRBV4-3 | CASSQDMRTRDYGYTF | TGCGCCAGCAGCCAAGATATGAGGACCCGGGATTATGGCTACACCTTC
- | TRBJ1-3 | - | TRBV7-2 | CASSLAGTPRSGNTIYF | TGTGCCAGCAGCTTAGCGGGGACACCACGCTCTGGAAACACCATATATTTT
- | TRBJ2-2 | once | TRBV3-1/TRBV3-2 | CASSLRGGHSRTGELFF | TGTGCCAGCAGCCTAAGGGGGGGACACTCCAGGACCGGGGAGCTGTTTTTT
- | TRBJ2-5 | - | TRBV29-1 | CSVEDEGGFQGTQYF | TGCAGCGTTGAAGATGAGGGTGGGTTCCAAGGAACCCAGTACTTC
- | TRBJ1-4 | - | TRBV7-8 | CASSPRWENEKLFF | TGTGCCAGCAGCCCCCGCTGGGAGAATGAAAAACTGTTTTTT
TRBD1 | TRBJ1-5 | - | TRBV4-1 | CASSQERGQGSNQPQHF | TGCGCCAGCAGCCAAGAGAGGGGGCAGGGGAGCAATCAGCCCCAGCATTTT
TRBD2 | TRBJ2-3 | few | TRBV9 | CASSVLGQLAGGSSTDTQYF | TGTGCCAGCAGCGTCCTCGGCCAACTAGCGGGGGGCTCCAGCACAGATACGCAGTATTTT
- | TRBJ1-2 | - | TRBV27 | CASSLWGGSYGYTF | TGTGCCAGCAGCCTGTGGGGGGGATCTTATGGCTACACCTTC
- | TRBJ1-6 | few | TRBV28 | CASSLGASYNSPLHF | TGTGCCAGCAGTTTAGGGGCGTCCTATAATTCACCCCTCCACTTT
TRBD1 | TRBJ1-5 | - | TRBV4-1 | CASSQGPGQGHQPQHF | TGCGCCAGCAGCCAAGGACCGGGACAGGGGCACCAGCCCCAGCATTTT
TRBD2 | TRBJ2-2 | - | TRBV11-2 | CASSRRLAGQRETGELFF | TGTGCCAGCAGTCGTAGACTAGCGGGTCAACGGGAGACCGGGGAGCTGTTTTTT
TRBD1 | TRBJ2-6 | - | TRBV7-9 | CASSSPGQGTGANVLTF | TGTGCCAGCAGCTCGCCGGGACAGGGGACTGGGGCCAACGTCCTGACTTTC
- | TRBJ1-3 | - | TRBV10-3 | CAISDGGNTIYF | TGTGCCATCAGTGACGGTGGAAACACCATATATTTT
- | TRBJ1-3 | - | TRBV4-3 | CASSQDYTFSGNTIYF | TGCGCCAGCAGCCAAGATTACACTTTCTCTGGAAACACCATATATTTT
- | TRBJ1-2 | - | TRBV6-5 | CASSPGQTGYTF | TGTGCCAGCAGCCCAGGACAGACCGGCTACACCTTC
TRBD1 | TRBJ1-3 | - | TRBV6-1 | CASSETGGSGAGNTIYF | TGTGCCAGCAGTGAGACAGGGGGATCAGGTGCTGGAAACACCATATATTTT
- | TRBJ2-2 | - | TRBV5-8 | CASSLGGTRTGELFF | TGTGCCAGCAGCTTGGGGGGAACAAGGACCGGGGAGCTGTTTTTT
- | TRBJ2-7 | - | TRBV7-6 | CASSSVPGQSSYEQYF | TGTGCCAGCAGCTCCGTCCCGGGCCAGAGCTCCTACGAGCAGTACTTC
- | TRBJ2-2 | - | TRBV19 | CASTRENTGELFF | TGTGCCAGTACCCGGGAGAACACCGGGGAGCTGTTTTTT
TRBD1 | TRBJ1-2 | - | TRBV10-3 | CAISRSTGDGYTF | TGTGCCATCAGTAGGTCGACAGGGGATGGCTACACCTTC
TRBD1 | TRBJ2-5 | once | TRBV5-1 | CASSLQGVEETQYF | TGCGCCAGCAGCCTTCAGGGGGTAGAGGAGACCCAGTACTTC
- | TRBJ1-3 | - | TRBV5-1 | CASSLELTGSDTIYF | TGCGCCAGCAGCTTGGAATTAACAGGGTCAGACACCATATATTTT
TRBD2 | TRBJ2-3 | - | TRBV10-3 | CAISEAGAATDTQYF | TGTGCCATCAGTGAAGCGGGGGCCGCCACAGATACGCAGTATTTT
- | TRBJ1-2 | - | TRBV7-9 | CASSPGMADYGYTF | TGTGCCAGCAGCCCCGGGATGGCGGACTATGGCTACACCTTC
TRBD1 | TRBJ1-2 | - | TRBV7-2 | CASSAPPDRVGYTF | TGTGCCAGCAGCGCGCCACCGGACAGGGTAGGCTACACCTTC
- | TRBJ1-5 | few | TRBV10-3 | CAISGGKGSNQPQHF | TGTGCCATCAGTGGAGGAAAGGGAAGCAATCAGCCCCAGCATTTT
- | TRBJ1-3 | - | TRBV19 | CAQVRDANTIYF | TGTGCTCAAGTCAGGGATGCAAACACCATATATTTT